One sample yielded the 3 T cell receptor beta chains listed below, sequenced in a study of molecular identifiers for immune sequencing clone quantification (dated by TCRdb to between 2017 and 2018). Library construction relied on PCR. Data came from a NextSeq 500. The raw public data were reprocessed by TCRdb itself: fastp quality trimming at Q25, MiXCR clonotype calling, in-frame beta chains only. Identical CDR3 protein sequences are pooled into one entry, listed with their most common genes and DNA. The sample table shows about 510,000 distinct CDR3 sequences, and under 30% are seen once. 0.76% of the sample goes to the ten largest clones. Sequencing used naive CD8+ T cells from blood, with Jurkat cell RNA spiked in. This sample's cell subset or site label indicates: FACS-sorted CD8+CD4-CCR7+CD45RA+ naive T cells. The receptors were gathered from a human donor in good health. Some libraries in this study had Jurkat cell RNA spiked in.

This clonotype has at least ten counts. This rearrangement joins TRBV6-2 or TRBV6-3 to TRBJ2-2; unclear D gene. Germline V gives CDR1 MNHEY, CDR2 SVGEGT. The V and J ends lost 6 bases and 2 bases respectively, with 7 bases between them. The CDR3 sequence is 13 residues long. CDR3 sequence (DNA): TGTGCCAGCAGCCCTCCAAACACCGGGGAGCTGTTTTTT. Its translation is CASSPPNTGELFF.

The chain links TRBV7-8 to TRBJ1-2, with 10 bases matching TRBD1. This CDR3 is built from 16 residues. CDR1 and CDR2 (germline): SGHVS, FQNEAQ. The J segment lost 3 bases and the V segment lost 7 bases, leaving 11 bases of the junction unmatched. The CDR3 sequence is CASNPASGTGDYGYTF. CDR3 nucleotide sequence: TGTGCCAGCAACCCCGCCTCCGGGACAGGGGACTATGGCTACACCTTC.

Remarks on this clonotype: One junction end disagrees with the germline gene, perhaps due to a read error. This chain joins TRBV11-2 and TRBJ2-1, with no clear D. The germline CDR1 and CDR2 sequences are SGHAT and FQNNGV. The CDR3 sequence is 15 residues long. The CDR3 sequence: CASSATTTSYNEQVF. The CDR3 DNA reads TGTGCCAGCAGCGCAACGACAACCTCCTACAATGAGCAGGTCTTC. Combining the CDR3 with reference TRBV11-2 and TRBJ2-1 gives the whole variable domain EAGVAQSPRYKIIEKRQSVAFWCNPISGHATLYWYQQILGQGPKLLIQFQNNGVVDDSQLPKDRFSAERLKGVDSTLKIQPAKLEDSAVYLCASSATTTSYNEQVFGPGTRLTVL.